The 21 T cell receptor beta chains listed next were all sequenced from one sample in a study of cytomegalovirus exposure and HLA in healthy donors. PCR was performed using 60 Vbeta and 13 Jbeta primers. Method: immunoSEQ multiplex PCR; TCRdb's copy keeps in-frame clones and lacks some. The sample holds roughly 120,000 clones, about three quarters seen once. Sequencing was performed on PBMCs. The receptors come from a human donor in good health.

The chain uses TRBV27 and TRBJ1-5; the D gene is possibly TRBD1 (6 bases). The ends were cut back, 1 base at V and 2 bases at J, with 12 bases in the middle. Per germline, CDR1 MNHEY and CDR2 SMNVEV (reference sequence). The CDR3 extends over 16 amino acids. CDR3: CASSLWGGLGNQPQHF. DNA of the CDR3: TGTGCCAGCAGTTTATGGGGGGGCTTGGGCAATCAGCCCCAGCATTTT.

Here the CDR3 reads CASSLRGQSNEQFF. CDR3 DNA: TGTGCCAGCAGCTTACGAGGACAGAGCAATGAGCAGTTCTTC. The chain has TRBV7-3 and TRBJ2-1; the D gene is possibly TRBD1 (6 bases). V lost 2 bases, J lost 6 bases, and 11 bases lay in between. This CDR3 has 14 amino acids. CDR1 and CDR2 (germline): SGHTA, FQGTGA. The full variable domain, with the rest looked up from reference TRBV7-3 and TRBJ2-1, is GAGVSQTPSNKVTEKGKYVELRCDPISGHTALYWYRQSLGQGPEFLIYFQGTGAADDSGLPNDRFFAVRPEGSVSTLKIQRTERGDSAVYLCASSLRGQSNEQFFGPGTRLTVL.

The chain uses TRBV27 and TRBJ1-2; D gene ambiguous. The V end was cut by 3 bases, the J end by 4 bases, with 12 bases between. The CDR3 is made up of 14 amino acids. Germline assignment: CDR1 MNHEY and CDR2 SMNVEV (reference sequence). In DNA, the CDR3 is TGTGCCAGCAGTTTCGCGGGTTCCATCTATGGCTACACCTTC. Protein: CASSFAGSIYGYTF.

The chain is built from TRBV5-1 and TRBJ1-3; 8 bases align to TRBD1. The V gene's germline CDR1 is SGHRS and CDR2 YFSETQ. This CDR3 is 15 amino acids long. Unmatched junction bases numbered 3, after V lost 0 bases and J lost 4 bases. CDR3 nucleotide sequence: TGCGCCAGCAGCTTGGGGACAGGGCAAGGAAACACCATATATTTT. It codes for CASSLGTGQGNTIYF.

The J gene is TRBJ2-1, the V gene TRBV7-9; D is uncertain. The V end was cut by 1 base, the J end by 8 bases, with 12 bases between. The CDR3 is 14 amino acids. Germline V CDR1 and CDR2: SEHNR, FQNEAQ (reference sequence). CDR3 nucleotides: TGTGCCAGCAGCTTAGATCCCTACGTCGATGAGCAGTTCTTC. Translated, it gives CASSLDPYVDEQFF.

Points on this clone: A junction boundary mismatches the germline segment, possibly from a read error. The DNA of the CDR3 is TGTGCTAGCAGCACCCGTCCGGGACAGCCGAACAATGAGCAGTTCTTC. Amino acids: CASSTRPGQPNNEQFF. The chain is built from TRBV7-7 and TRBJ2-1, with TRBD1 identical over 7 bases. CDR1 is SSHAT and CDR2 is FNYEAQ in the germline V gene (reference sequence). CDR3 length: 16 amino acids. The full variable domain, with the rest looked up from reference TRBV7-7 and TRBJ2-1, is GAGVSQSPRYKVTKRGQDVTLRCDPISSHATLYWYQQALGQGPEFLTYFNYEAQPDKSGLPSDRFSAERPEGSISTLTIQRTEQRDSAMYRCASSTRPGQPNNEQFFGPGTRLTVL.

This clone was detected only a few times. The chain has TRBV6-5 and TRBJ1-1; D is unresolved. The CDR3 length is 16 residues. V lost 2 bases and J 4 bases, leaving 17 bases between the germline ends. The germline V gene encodes CDR1 MNHEY and CDR2 SVGAGI. The CDR3 DNA reads as TGTGCCAGCAGTTACGTCGGTTCGGTCGGAGGCACTGAAGCTTTCTTT. It is translated as CASSYVGSVGGTEAFF.

The chain is built from TRBV5-4 and TRBJ2-7, with 7 nucleotides matching TRBD1. V lost 3 bases to trimming and J lost 6 bases; unmatched junction nucleotides: 9. The CDR3 spans 14 residues. The germline V gene encodes CDR1 SGHNT and CDR2 YYREEE (reference sequence). CDR3: CASSYRGTDCEQYF. The CDR3 DNA follows: TGTGCCAGCAGCTATAGGGGGACAGACTGCGAGCAGTACTTC.

This clone was seen a single time. The chain links TRBV5-6 to TRBJ2-1; weak D call: TRBD1 (6 bases). Per the germline V gene, CDR1 is SGHDT and CDR2 is YYEEEE. The V gene lost 0 bases and the J gene lost 4 bases, with 11 bases spanning the gap. The CDR3 totals 15 residues. The CDR3, as DNA: TGTGCCAGCAGCTTGGCGGGAACAGGGTACAATGAGCAGTTCTTC. Protein: CASSLAGTGYNEQFF.

The J gene is TRBJ1-1, the V gene TRBV13; 8 nucleotides match TRBD1. Trimming took 5 bases from V and 6 from J; bases not matched to a gene: 14. Germline V gene lookup returns CDR1 PRHDT and CDR2 FYEKMQ (reference sequence). The CDR3 runs 16 residues. The CDR3 spells CASSPAGQGAGAEAFF. The CDR3 region has the DNA TGTGCCAGCAGCCCCGCTGGGCAGGGGGCCGGCGCTGAAGCTTTCTTT.

The genes are TRBV29-1 and TRBJ2-1, with TRBD1 matching 8 bases. Germline loops: CDR1 SQVTM, CDR2 ANQGSEA. Trimming cost V 8 bases and J 9 bases; bases outside gene matches: 9. The CDR3 is 12 residues long. In DNA form, the CDR3 reads TGCAGCACCGACAGGGGAATAGGTGAGCAGTTCTTC. Its translation is CSTDRGIGEQFF.

The chain couples TRBV4-1 to TRBJ2-7; 7 nucleotides align to TRBD1. The CDR3 is 15 residues long. After removal of 2 bases from V and 3 bases from J, the junction contained 7 bases not matched to a gene. Germline assignment: CDR1 MGHRA and CDR2 YSYEKL. The CDR3 DNA is TGCGCCAGCAGCCAAAGCAGGGGGTCCCTCTACGAGCAGTACTTC. This translates into CASSQSRGSLYEQYF.

The chain carries TRBV5-1 and TRBJ2-5; 9 bases fit TRBD1. The CDR3 has 17 residues. The germline V gene has CDR1 SGHRS and CDR2 YFSETQ. V lost 0 bases, J lost 3 bases, and 9 bases stayed unmatched. The CDR3 here is CASSLARRTGEKETQYF. The CDR3 DNA sequence: TGCGCCAGCAGCTTGGCCCGAAGGACAGGGGAAAAAGAGACCCAGTACTTC.

This chain joins TRBV5-5 and TRBJ2-3; weak D call: TRBD2 (5 bases). V lost 4 bases to trimming and J lost 0 bases, with 15 bases between them. The CDR3 is 16 residues long. Germline CDR1 SGHKS, CDR2 YYEKEE (reference sequence). The CDR3 sequence is CASSLGGQLSTDTQYF. CDR3 DNA: TGTGCCAGCAGCCTGGGCGGGCAGTTAAGCACAGATACGCAGTATTTT.

The gene calls are TRBV6-4 and TRBJ1-1; D gene ambiguous. There are 13 residues in the CDR3. Germline V gene lookup returns CDR1 MRHNA and CDR2 SNTAGT. Trimming removed 4 bases from V and 6 bases from J, with 12 bases in between. The CDR3 here is CASSAEFGAEAFF. The DNA of the CDR3 is TGTGCCAGCAGTGCTGAGTTCGGGGCTGAAGCTTTCTTT.

This chain links TRBV19 with TRBJ1-5; 8 bases are shared with TRBD1. The length of the CDR3 is 15 residues. The germline gives CDR1 LNHDA, CDR2 SQIVND (reference sequence). J gave up 7 bases and V 4 bases, and 9 bases lay outside the gene matches. CDR3 nucleotides: TGTGCCAGTAGTACGGACAGGGTTTTGTGGCAGCCCCAGCATTTT. Its translation is CASSTDRVLWQPQHF.

As DNA, the CDR3 is TGTGCCAGCAGCCTCCAGGCGACTAATGAAAAACTGTTTTTT. It codes for CASSLQATNEKLFF. The rearrangement uses TRBV7-2 and TRBJ1-4, with D unresolved. The V gene's germline CDR1 is SGHTA and CDR2 FQGNSA. The CDR3 runs 14 residues. V lost 5 bases to trimming and J lost 2 bases, with 9 bases between them.

The chain employs TRBV7-9 and TRBJ1-2, with unresolved D. Germline CDR1 is SEHNR and CDR2 is FQNEAQ (reference sequence). This CDR3 has 12 residues. Trimming pared 4 bases from V and 8 bases from J, leaving 11 bases between. The CDR3 DNA reads TGTGCCAGCAGCTCGGAGTCCCGGGGCTACACCTTC. It codes for CASSSESRGYTF.

In its sample, this clone was seen once. CDR3 nucleotides: TGCGCCAGCAGCGCGACTGGGGGCGCAGTCTCAGATACGCAGTATTTT. Amino acid sequence: CASSATGGAVSDTQYF. The rearrangement joins TRBV5-1 to TRBJ2-3; maybe TRBD1 (6 bases). Trimming removed 4 bases from V and 4 bases from J, with 19 bases in between. The germline V gene encodes CDR1 SGHRS and CDR2 YFSETQ. The CDR3 sequence is 16 residues long.

The chain combines TRBV12-5 with TRBJ2-5; TRBD2 is a possible D gene (6 bases). Looked up from germline, CDR1 is LGHNT and CDR2 is FRNRAP. The CDR3 loop spans 14 amino acids. The V and J ends lost 3 bases and 4 bases respectively, with 12 bases between them. The DNA for the CDR3 is TGTGCTAGTGGTTTTTCAGGAGGGAGAGAGACCCAGTACTTC. This encodes CASGFSGGRETQYF.

The genes are TRBV7-9 and TRBJ1-1, with a weak D call TRBD1 (5 bases). Germline CDR1 reads SEHNR; CDR2 reads FQNEAQ (reference sequence). This CDR3 contains 14 residues. V gave up 2 bases and J gave up 0 bases, with 7 bases separating them. The chain's CDR3 is CASSLRGMNTEAFF. CDR3 DNA sequence: TGTGCCAGCAGCTTAAGGGGAATGAACACTGAAGCTTTCTTT.